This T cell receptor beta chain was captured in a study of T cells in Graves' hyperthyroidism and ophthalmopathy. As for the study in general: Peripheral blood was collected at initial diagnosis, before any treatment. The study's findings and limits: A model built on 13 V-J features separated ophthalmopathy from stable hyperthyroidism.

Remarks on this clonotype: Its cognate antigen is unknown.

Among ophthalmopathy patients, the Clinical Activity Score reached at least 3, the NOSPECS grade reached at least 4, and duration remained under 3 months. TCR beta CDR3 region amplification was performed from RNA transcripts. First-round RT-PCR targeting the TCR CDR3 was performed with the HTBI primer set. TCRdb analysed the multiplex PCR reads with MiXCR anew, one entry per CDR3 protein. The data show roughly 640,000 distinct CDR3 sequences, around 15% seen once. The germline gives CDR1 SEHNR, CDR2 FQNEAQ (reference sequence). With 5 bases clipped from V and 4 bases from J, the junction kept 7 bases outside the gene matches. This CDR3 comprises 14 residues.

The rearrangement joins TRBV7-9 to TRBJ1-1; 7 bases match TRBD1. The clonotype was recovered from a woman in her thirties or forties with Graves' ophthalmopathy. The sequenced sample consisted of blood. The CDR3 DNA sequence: TGTGCCAGCAGCGTAGACAGGGTAGGCACTGAAGCTTTCTTT. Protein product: CASSVDRVGTEAFF.